This T cell receptor (beta chain) was sequenced during a study of blood T cell repertoires in COVID-19. The trim removed 4 bases at V and 0 bases at J, leaving 4 bases unmatched. The CDR3 totals 16 residues. Germline values: CDR1 KGHDR, CDR2 SFDVKD. This clone was detected only a few times. The table came from immunoSEQ multiplex PCR; TCRdb's copy has only in-frame clones and leaves some out. Here the sample spans 95,000 or so clones, 81% being singletons. V gene TRBV24-1 combines with J gene TRBJ2-3; 9 nucleotides match TRBD1. The specimen sequenced was peripheral blood. This sequence originates from a man aged 80 or over with active or convalescent COVID-19. CDR3 sequence: CATSDPGQGSTDTQYF. Here the CDR3 DNA reads TGTGCCACCAGTGACCCCGGACAGGGGAGCACAGATACGCAGTATTTT.